A single sample is the source of the 6 T cell receptor beta chains below, sequenced in a study of blood T cell repertoires in COVID-19. Only in-frame clones appear in the TCRdb table, and some are missing; sequencing was by immunoSEQ multiplex PCR. Of 380,000 or so clones in the sample, roughly 80% were seen once. The sequenced material came from peripheral blood. Every receptor here comes from a human donor with acute or convalescent COVID-19. The donor label of this sample is uncertain.

This chain connects TRBV2 to TRBJ1-6; TRBD1 matches at 10 bases. The germline V gene has CDR1 SNHLY and CDR2 FYNNEI. Germline trimming cut 4 bases from V and 10 bases from J; bases unmatched to any gene: 4. The CDR3 covers 14 residues. The CDR3 loop is CASSADRGMSPLHF. CDR3 nucleotide sequence: TGTGCCAGCAGTGCGGACAGGGGGATGTCACCCCTCCACTTT.

The chain carries TRBV12-5 and TRBJ1-2; D not resolved. The germline V and J ends were trimmed by 6 bases and 2 bases, with 16 bases remaining between them. Per the germline V gene, CDR1 is LGHNT and CDR2 is FRNRAP. This CDR3 spans 15 amino acids. The CDR3: CASGLHGGKNYGYTF. The DNA of the CDR3 is TGTGCTAGTGGCCTCCATGGCGGGAAGAACTATGGCTACACCTTC.

The V gene is TRBV2, the J gene TRBJ2-7, with D possibly matching TRBD1 (5 bases). The CDR3 is 12 amino acids. Looked up from germline, CDR1 is SNHLY and CDR2 is FYNNEI. The V and J ends lost 6 bases and 0 bases respectively, with 6 bases between them. CDR3 DNA: TGTGCCAGCAGACAGGTCTCCTACGAGCAGTACTTC. Amino acid sequence: CASRQVSYEQYF.

The V call is TRBV7-2, the J call TRBJ2-1; 8 positions agree with TRBD1. Germline V gives CDR1 SGHTA, CDR2 FQGNSA. CDR3 length: 15 amino acids. Losses at the gene ends were 4 bases for V and 8 bases for J; bases not matched to a gene: 10. This CDR3 reads CASSSRGQGADEQFF. CDR3 coding DNA: TGTGCCAGCAGCTCCCGCGGGCAGGGGGCGGATGAGCAGTTCTTC.

The chain combines TRBV6-5 with TRBJ2-3, with D perhaps TRBD2 (6 bases). Per the germline V gene, CDR1 is MNHEY and CDR2 is SVGAGI. The V gene lost 2 bases and the J gene lost 1 base, with 10 bases spanning the gap. The CDR3 runs 15 residues. CDR3 sequence (DNA): TGTGCCAGCAGTTACGACACGGGGGGCACAGATACGCAGTATTTT. This translates into CASSYDTGGTDTQYF.

The J gene is TRBJ2-3, the V gene TRBV2, with D possibly matching TRBD2 (6 bases). Germline values: CDR1 SNHLY, CDR2 FYNNEI. V dropped 2 bases and J dropped 3 bases, with 12 bases sitting between them. The CDR3 length is 15 residues. The CDR3 DNA follows: TGTGCCAGCAGTGAATGGGGGGTTCTGACAGATACGCAGTATTTT. It yields the protein CASSEWGVLTDTQYF.